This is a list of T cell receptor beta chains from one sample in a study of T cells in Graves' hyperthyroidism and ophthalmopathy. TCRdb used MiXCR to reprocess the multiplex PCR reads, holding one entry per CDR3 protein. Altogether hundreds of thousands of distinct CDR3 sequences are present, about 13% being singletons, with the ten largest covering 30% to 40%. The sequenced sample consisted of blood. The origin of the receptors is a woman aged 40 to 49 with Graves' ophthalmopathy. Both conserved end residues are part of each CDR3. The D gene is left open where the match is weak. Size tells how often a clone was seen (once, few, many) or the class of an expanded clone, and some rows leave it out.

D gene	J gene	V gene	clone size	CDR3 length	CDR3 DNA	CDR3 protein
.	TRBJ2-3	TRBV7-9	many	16	TGTGCCAGCAGCGACAGTAGCGGATCTAGCACAGATACGCAGTATTTT	CASSDSSGSSTDTQYF
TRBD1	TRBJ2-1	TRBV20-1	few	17	TGCAGTGCTAGAGATCCCTTCCGGGACAGTGACCTTAATGAGCAGTTCTTC	CSARDPFRDSDLNEQFF
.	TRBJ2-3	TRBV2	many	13	TGTGCCAGCAGTGAGGACTACACAGATACGCAGTATTTT	CASSEDYTDTQYF
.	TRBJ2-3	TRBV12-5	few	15	TGTGCTAGTGGAGGCGGGGGCCTTGGAACAGATACGCAGTATTTT	CASGGGGLGTDTQYF
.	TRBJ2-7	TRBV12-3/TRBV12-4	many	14	TGTGCCAGCAGTTTGTTACAGAACTCCTACGAGCAGTACTTC	CASSLLQNSYEQYF
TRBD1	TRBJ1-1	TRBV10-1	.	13	TGCGCCAGCAGCTCCTCGGGACAGGGCGAAGCTTTCTTT	CASSSSGQGEAFF
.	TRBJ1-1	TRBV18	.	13	TGTGCCAGTAGGGGCAGTAGGAACACTGAAGCTTTCTTT	CASRGSRNTEAFF
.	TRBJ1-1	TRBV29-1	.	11	TGCAGCGTTTGGACCTTTCCGGAGGCTTTCTTT	CSVWTFPEAFF
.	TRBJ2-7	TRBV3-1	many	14	TGTGCCAGCAGCCAAGGGCGGGGTTCGAGGGAGCAGTACTTC	CASSQGRGSREQYF
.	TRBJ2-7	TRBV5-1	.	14	TGCGCCAGCAGCTCGTCTTGGGACTCCTACGAGCAGTACTTC	CASSSSWDSYEQYF
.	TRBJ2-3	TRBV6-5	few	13	TGTGCCAGCAGTTACTTCGAAGCAGATACGCAGTATTTT	CASSYFEADTQYF
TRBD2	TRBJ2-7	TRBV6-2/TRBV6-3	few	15	TGTGCCAGCAGACCCAGCGGGGGGGTATCCTACGAGCAGTACTTC	CASRPSGGVSYEQYF
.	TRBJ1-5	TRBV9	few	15	TGTGCCAGCAGCTTCAGACCCGGGGTAGAGCAGCCCCAGCATTTT	CASSFRPGVEQPQHF
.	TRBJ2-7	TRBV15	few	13	TGTGCCACCAGCATACCCCCCAACTACGAGCAGTACTTC	CATSIPPNYEQYF
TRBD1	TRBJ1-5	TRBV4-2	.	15	TGTGCCAGCAGCCAAGGGACAGGACGGCATCAGCCCCAGCATTTT	CASSQGTGRHQPQHF
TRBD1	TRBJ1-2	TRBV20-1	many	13	TGCAGTGCCATGGACAGGTGGGTCTATGGCTACACCTTC	CSAMDRWVYGYTF
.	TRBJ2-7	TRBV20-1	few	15	TGCAGTGCTGCTCGATCGAGGGGGGGCAGTTACGAGCAGTACTTC	CSAARSRGGSYEQYF
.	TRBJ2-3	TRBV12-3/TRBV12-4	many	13	TGTGCCAGCAGTTTGACAGTAGCAGATACGCAGTATTTT	CASSLTVADTQYF
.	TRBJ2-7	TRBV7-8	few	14	TGTGCCAGCAGCTTACGGGACCGATCCTACGAGCAGTACTTC	CASSLRDRSYEQYF
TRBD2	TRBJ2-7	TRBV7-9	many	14	TGTGCCAGCAGCCAGACTAGCGGGGGCTACGAGCAGTACTTC	CASSQTSGGYEQYF
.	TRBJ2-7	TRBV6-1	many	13	TGTGCCAGCAGTCTAGCGAAGTGGAGCGAGCAGTACTTC	CASSLAKWSEQYF
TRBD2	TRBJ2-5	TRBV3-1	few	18	TGTGCCAGCAGCCAACAAAGGGGAATAGCGGGAGTGAGGGAGACCCAGTACTTC	CASSQQRGIAGVRETQYF
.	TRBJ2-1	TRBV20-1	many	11	TGCAGTGTCGCAGAACAGGGAGAGCAGTTCTTC	CSVAEQGEQFF
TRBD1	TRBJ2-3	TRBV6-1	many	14	TGTGCCAGCAACAGACAGGGGATCGGAGATACGCAGTATTTT	CASNRQGIGDTQYF